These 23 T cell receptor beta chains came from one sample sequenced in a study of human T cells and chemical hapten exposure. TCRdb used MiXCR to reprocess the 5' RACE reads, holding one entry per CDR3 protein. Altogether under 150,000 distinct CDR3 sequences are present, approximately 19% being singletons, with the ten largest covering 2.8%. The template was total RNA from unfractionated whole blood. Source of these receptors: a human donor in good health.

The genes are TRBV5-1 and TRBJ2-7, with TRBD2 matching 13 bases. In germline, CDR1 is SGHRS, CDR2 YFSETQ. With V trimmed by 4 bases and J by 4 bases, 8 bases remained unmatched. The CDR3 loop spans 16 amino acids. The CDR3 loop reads CASSLRTSGSGYEQYF. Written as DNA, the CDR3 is TGCGCCAGCAGCCTGCGGACTAGCGGGAGTGGGTACGAGCAGTACTTC.

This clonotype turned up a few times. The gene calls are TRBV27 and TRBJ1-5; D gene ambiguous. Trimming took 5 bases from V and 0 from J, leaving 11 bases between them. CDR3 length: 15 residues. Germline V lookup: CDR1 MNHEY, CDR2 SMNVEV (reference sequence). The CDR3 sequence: CASSPRPNSNQPQHF. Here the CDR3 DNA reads TGTGCCAGCAGTCCACGACCTAATAGCAATCAGCCCCAGCATTTT.

CDR3 loop: CSAIADYNEQFF. CDR3 nucleotide sequence: TGCAGTGCTATAGCGGATTACAATGAGCAGTTCTTC. The chain has TRBV20-1 and TRBJ2-1; D is perhaps TRBD2 (6 bases). Germline V gene lookup returns CDR1 DFQATT and CDR2 SNEGSKA (reference sequence). The CDR3 loop spans 12 amino acids. V shed 4 bases and J shed 4 bases, with 8 bases lying between them.

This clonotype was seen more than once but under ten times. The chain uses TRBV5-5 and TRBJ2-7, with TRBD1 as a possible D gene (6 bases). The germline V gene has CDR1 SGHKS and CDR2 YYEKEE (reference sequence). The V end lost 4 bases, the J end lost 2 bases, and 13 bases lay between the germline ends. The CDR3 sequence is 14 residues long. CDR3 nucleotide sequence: TGTGCCAGCAGCCCAACAGGGCCCCCCTACGAGCAGTACTTC. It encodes CASSPTGPPYEQYF.

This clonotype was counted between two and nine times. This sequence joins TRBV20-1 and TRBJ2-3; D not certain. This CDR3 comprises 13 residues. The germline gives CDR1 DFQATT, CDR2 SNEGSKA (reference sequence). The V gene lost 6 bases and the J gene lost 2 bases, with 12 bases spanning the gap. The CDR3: CSAPLSHTDTQYF. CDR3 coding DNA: TGCAGTGCCCCCTTGAGTCACACAGATACGCAGTATTTT.

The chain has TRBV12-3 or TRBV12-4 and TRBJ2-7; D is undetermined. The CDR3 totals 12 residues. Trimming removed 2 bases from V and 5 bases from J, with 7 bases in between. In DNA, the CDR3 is TGTGCCAGCAGTTTATCCCCCGACGAGCAGTACTTC. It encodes CASSLSPDEQYF.

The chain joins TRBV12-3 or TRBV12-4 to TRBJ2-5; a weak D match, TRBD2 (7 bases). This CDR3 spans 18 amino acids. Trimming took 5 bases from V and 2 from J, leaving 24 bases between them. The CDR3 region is CASSPTRGGQGQQETQYF. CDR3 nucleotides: TGTGCCAGCAGTCCCACTAGGGGGGGCCAGGGGCAGCAAGAGACCCAGTACTTC.

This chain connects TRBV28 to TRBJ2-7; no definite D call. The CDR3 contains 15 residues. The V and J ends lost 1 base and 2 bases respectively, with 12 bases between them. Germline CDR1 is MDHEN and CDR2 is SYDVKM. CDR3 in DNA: TGTGCCAGCAGTTTATACCCCGGACCTCCCTACGAGCAGTACTTC. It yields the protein CASSLYPGPPYEQYF.

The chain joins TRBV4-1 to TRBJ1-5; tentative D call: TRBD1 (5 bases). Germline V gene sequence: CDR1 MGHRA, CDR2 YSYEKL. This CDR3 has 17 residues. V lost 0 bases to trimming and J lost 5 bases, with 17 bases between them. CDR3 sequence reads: CASSQDIWSGGDQPQHF. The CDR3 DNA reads TGCGCCAGCAGCCAAGATATTTGGTCGGGGGGGGATCAGCCCCAGCATTTT.

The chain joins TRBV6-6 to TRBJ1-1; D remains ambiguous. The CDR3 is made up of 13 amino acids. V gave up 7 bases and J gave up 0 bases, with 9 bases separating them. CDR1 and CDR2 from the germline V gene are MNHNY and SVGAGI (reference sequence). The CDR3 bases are TGTGCCAGCACTCGGACCATGAACACTGAAGCTTTCTTT. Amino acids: CASTRTMNTEAFF.

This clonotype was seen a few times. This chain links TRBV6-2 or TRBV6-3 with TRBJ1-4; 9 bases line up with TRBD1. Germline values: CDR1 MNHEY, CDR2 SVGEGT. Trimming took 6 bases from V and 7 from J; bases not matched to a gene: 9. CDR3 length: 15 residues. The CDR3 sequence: CASRRTGASGEKLFF. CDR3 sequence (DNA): TGTGCCAGCAGGAGGACAGGGGCGAGCGGTGAAAAACTGTTTTTT.

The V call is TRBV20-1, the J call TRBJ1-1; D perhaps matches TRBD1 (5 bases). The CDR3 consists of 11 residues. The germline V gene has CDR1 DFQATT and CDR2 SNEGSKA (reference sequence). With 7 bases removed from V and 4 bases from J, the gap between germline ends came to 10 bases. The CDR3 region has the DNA TGCAGTGGGTCAGGGCGCACTGAAGCTTTCTTT. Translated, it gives CSGSGRTEAFF.

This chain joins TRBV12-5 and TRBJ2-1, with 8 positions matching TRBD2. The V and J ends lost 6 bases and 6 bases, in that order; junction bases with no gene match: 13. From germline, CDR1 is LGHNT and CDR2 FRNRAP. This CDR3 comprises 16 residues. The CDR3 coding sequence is TGTGCTAGTGGCTTCGGACTAGCCCGGGTCCCCAATGAGCAGTTCTTC. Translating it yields CASGFGLARVPNEQFF.

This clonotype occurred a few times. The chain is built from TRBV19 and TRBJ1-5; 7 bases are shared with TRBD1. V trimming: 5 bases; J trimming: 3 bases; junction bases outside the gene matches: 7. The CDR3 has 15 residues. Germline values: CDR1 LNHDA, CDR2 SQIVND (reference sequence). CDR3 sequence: CASSSPRGDNQPQHF. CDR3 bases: TGTGCCAGTAGTTCTCCCAGGGGGGACAATCAGCCCCAGCATTTT.

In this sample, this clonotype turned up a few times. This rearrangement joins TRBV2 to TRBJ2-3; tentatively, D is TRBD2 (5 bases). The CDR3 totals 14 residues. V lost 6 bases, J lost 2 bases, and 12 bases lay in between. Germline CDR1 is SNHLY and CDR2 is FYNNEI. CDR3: CASRSGEHTDTQYF. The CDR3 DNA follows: TGTGCCAGCAGGAGCGGAGAACACACAGATACGCAGTATTTT.

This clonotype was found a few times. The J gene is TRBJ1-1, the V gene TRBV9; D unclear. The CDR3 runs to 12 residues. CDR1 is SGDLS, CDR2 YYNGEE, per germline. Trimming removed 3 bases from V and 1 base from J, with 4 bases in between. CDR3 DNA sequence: TGTGCCAGCAGCGCCACGAACACTGAAGCTTTCTTT. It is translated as CASSATNTEAFF.

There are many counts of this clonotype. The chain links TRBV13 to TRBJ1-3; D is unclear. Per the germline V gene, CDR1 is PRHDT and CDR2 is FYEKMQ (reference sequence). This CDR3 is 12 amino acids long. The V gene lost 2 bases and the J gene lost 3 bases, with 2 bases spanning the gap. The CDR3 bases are TGTGCCAGCAGCTTAATTGGAAACACCATATATTTT. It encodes CASSLIGNTIYF.

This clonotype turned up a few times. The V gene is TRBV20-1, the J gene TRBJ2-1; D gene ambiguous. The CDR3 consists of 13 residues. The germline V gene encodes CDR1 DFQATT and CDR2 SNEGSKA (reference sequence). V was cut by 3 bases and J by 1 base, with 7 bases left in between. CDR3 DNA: TGCAGTGCTAGCGGGCGGTCCTACAATGAGCAGTTCTTC. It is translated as CSASGRSYNEQFF.

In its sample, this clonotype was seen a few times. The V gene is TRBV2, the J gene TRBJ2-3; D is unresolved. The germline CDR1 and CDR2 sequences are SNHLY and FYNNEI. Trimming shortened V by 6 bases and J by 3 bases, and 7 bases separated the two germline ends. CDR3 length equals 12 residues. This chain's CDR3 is CASRIGTDTQYF. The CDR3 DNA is TGTGCCAGCAGGATAGGAACAGATACGCAGTATTTT.

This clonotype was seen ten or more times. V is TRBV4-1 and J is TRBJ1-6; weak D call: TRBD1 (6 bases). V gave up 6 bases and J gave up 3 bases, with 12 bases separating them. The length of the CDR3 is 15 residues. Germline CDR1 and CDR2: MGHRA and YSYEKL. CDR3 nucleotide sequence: TGCGCCAGCAGACAGGGAAGCTACTATAATTCACCCCTCCACTTT. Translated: CASRQGSYYNSPLHF.

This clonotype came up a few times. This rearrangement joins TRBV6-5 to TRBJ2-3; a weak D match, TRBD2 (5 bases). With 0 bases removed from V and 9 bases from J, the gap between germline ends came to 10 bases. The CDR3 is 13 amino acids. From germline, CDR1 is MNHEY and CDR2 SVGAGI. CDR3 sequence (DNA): TGTGCCAGCAGTTACTCGGGAGACGCGACGCAGTATTTT. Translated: CASSYSGDATQYF.

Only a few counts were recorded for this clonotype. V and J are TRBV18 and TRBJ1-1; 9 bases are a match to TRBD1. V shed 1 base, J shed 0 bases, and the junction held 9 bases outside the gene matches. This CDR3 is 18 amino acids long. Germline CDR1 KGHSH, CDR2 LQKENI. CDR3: CASSPLPGQGFMNTEAFF. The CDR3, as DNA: TGTGCCAGCTCACCACTCCCGGGACAGGGATTCATGAACACTGAAGCTTTCTTT. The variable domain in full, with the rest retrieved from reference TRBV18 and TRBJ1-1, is NAGVMQNPRHLVRRRGQEARLRCSPMKGHSHVYWYRQLPEEGLKFMVYLQKENIIDESGMPKERFSAEFPKEGPSILRIQQVVRGDSAAYFCASSPLPGQGFMNTEAFFGQGTRLTVV.

The CDR3: CASSTLAALSYEQYF. CDR3 sequence (DNA): TGTGCCAGCAGTACGTTAGCGGCCCTCTCCTACGAGCAGTACTTC. The rearrangement links TRBV27 to TRBJ2-7; D might be TRBD2 (6 bases). Germline lookup yields CDR1 MNHEY and CDR2 SMNVEV (reference sequence). This CDR3 spans 15 amino acids. V gave up 5 bases and J gave up 0 bases, with 14 bases separating them.